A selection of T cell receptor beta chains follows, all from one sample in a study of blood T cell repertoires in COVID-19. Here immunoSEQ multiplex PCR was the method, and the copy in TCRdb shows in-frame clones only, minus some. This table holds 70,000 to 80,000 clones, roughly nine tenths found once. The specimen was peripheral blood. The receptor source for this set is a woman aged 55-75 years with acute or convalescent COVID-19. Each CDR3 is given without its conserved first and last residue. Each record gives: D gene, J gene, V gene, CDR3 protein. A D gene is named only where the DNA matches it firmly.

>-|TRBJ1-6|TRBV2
ASSEWGGAPNSPLH
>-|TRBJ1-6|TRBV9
ASSVAEVTATGSPLH
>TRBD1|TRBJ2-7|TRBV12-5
ASGSQGVVSYEQY
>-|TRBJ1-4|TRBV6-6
ASSYQIQVTNEKLF
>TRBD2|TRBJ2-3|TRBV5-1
ASSATSGGDTQY
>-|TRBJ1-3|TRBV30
AWSIGGSGNTIY
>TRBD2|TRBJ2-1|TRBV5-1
ASSLLGAGGPYNEQF
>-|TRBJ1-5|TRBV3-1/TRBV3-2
ASSQSGQPQH
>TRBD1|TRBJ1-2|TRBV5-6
ASSWETGALRGYT
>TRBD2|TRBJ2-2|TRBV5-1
ASSFTIAGDDTGELF
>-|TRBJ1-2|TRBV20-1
SAYNYGYT
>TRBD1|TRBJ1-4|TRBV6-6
ASSTGQGVEKLF
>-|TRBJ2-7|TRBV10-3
AIRGVAQGGGEQY
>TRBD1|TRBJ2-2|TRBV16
ASSDGTGKNTGELF
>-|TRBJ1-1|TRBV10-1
ASSDHGRDTEAF
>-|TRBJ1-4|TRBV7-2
ASSLQQEHNEKLF
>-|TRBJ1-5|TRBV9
ASSPGSNQPQH
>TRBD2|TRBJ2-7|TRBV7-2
ASSPRGNSYEQY
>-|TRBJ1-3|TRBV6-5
ASRRDSGNTIY
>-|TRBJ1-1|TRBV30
AWSKGGDTEAF
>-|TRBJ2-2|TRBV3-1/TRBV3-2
ASSRRGPNTGELF
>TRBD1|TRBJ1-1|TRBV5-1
ASSLVPETGQGTEAF
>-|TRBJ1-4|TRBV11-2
ASSLTFTRYNNEKLF
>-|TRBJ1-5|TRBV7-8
ASRASVGGGGQPQH
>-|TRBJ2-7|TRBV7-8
ASSPNSYEQY
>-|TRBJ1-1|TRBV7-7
ASSLRGTEAF
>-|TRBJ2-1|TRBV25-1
ASSDWLPQGQF
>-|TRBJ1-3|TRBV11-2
ASNLEAGYGNTIY
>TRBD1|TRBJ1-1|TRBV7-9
ASSRQGLYTEAF
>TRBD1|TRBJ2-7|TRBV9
ASSGRDRANSYEQY
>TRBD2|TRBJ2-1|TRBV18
ASSPLLGGDNEQF
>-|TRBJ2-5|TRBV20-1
SASGQGRGQETQY
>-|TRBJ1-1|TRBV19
ASSFGNTEAF
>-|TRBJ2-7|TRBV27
ASSLSQGASYEQY
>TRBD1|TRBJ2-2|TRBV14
ASSQLQGTENTGELF
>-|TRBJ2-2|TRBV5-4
ASSPRSGMNTGELF
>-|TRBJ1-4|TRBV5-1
ASSFETGGDEKLF
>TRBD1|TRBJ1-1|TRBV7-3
ASSPKAGGSHTEAF
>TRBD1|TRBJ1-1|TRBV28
ASSAPGQGYTEAF
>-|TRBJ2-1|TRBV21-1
ASSKRAGGPNARISYNEQF
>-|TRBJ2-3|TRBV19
ASSPRRGGGELETQY
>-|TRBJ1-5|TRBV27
ASSLPPGAQPQH
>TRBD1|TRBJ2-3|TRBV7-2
ASSLVLRGPLTDTQY
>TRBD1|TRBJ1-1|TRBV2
ASSRQGLNTEAF
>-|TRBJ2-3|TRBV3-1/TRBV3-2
ASSQMTGDTQY
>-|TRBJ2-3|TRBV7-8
ASSLARLRADTQY
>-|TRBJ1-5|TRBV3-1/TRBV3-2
ASSQDPGQPQH
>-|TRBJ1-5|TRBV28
ASSLGRRPGGQPQH
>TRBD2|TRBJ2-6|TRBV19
ASSLGTSGGANVLT
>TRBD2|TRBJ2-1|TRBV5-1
ASGQSGGAFNEQF
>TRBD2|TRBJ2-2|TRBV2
ASRENRGGRSTGELF
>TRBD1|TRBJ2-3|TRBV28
ASTDSLLTGDGTDTQY
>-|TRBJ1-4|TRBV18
ASSPSRALQEKLF
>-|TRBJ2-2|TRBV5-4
ASSPRVSGELF
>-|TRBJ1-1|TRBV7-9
ASSLFRGLNTEAF
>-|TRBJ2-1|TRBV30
AWSVLALSYNEQF
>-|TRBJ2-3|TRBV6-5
ASRESPDTQY
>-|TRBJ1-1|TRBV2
ASSVQSNRNTEAF
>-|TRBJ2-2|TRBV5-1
ASSPDRATGELF
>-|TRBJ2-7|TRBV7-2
ASSLQGSVSYEQY